These 20 T cell receptor beta chains were sequenced from one sample in a study of cytomegalovirus exposure and HLA in healthy donors. PCR primers comprised 60 Vbeta and 13 Jbeta primers. Clones were sequenced by immunoSEQ multiplex PCR, and TCRdb holds only the in-frame ones, with some missing. This listing includes tens of thousands of clones. Material for sequencing was PBMCs. The receptors here all came from a man between 18 and 29 years old in good health and CMV-seropositive.

The rearrangement links TRBV28 to TRBJ1-3; 10 bases line up with TRBD1. CDR3 size: 16 residues. Germline V gene lookup returns CDR1 MDHEN and CDR2 SYDVKM. J gave up 0 bases and V 6 bases, and 5 bases lay outside the gene matches. CDR3 in DNA: TGTGCCAGCAGACCGGGACAGGGGATCTCTGGAAACACCATATATTTT. Translated, it gives CASRPGQGISGNTIYF.

The chain combines TRBV28 with TRBJ2-4; a weak D match, TRBD2 (6 bases). Per the germline V gene, CDR1 is MDHEN and CDR2 is SYDVKM. The CDR3 contains 12 residues. V dropped 6 bases and J dropped 14 bases, with 17 bases sitting between them. CDR3 protein: CASSLRRAGKYF. In nucleotides, the CDR3 is TGTGCCAGCAGCCTTAGGAGGGCAGGGAAGTACTTC.

The chain recombines TRBV5-5 with TRBJ2-1; 11 bases map to TRBD2. V was pared by 4 bases and J by 3 bases, with 6 bases of the junction left unmatched. Germline CDR1 reads SGHKS; CDR2 reads YYEKEE (reference sequence). CDR3 size: 16 residues. CDR3 sequence reads: CASSHGTSGIYNEQFF. CDR3 nucleotides: TGTGCCAGCAGCCACGGGACTAGCGGTATCTACAATGAGCAGTTCTTC. The full variable domain, completed using reference TRBV5-5 and TRBJ2-1, is DAGVTQSPTHLIKTRGQQVTLRCSPISGHKSVSWYQQVLGQGPQFIFQYYEKEERGRGNFPDRFSARQFPNYSSELNVNALLLGDSALYLCASSHGTSGIYNEQFFGPGTRLTVL.

The rearrangement links TRBV27 to TRBJ1-1; TRBD1 agrees at 7 bases. The CDR3 contains 12 residues. The germline V gene has CDR1 MNHEY and CDR2 SMNVEV (reference sequence). Trimming removed 7 bases from V and 4 bases from J; junction bases left unmatched: 3. The CDR3 DNA follows: TGTGCCAGCATGACAGGGAGCACTGAAGCTTTCTTT. It specifies CASMTGSTEAFF.

The rearrangement joins TRBV14 to TRBJ1-2; D gene uncertain. Germline CDR1 reads SGHDN; CDR2 reads FVKESK. V lost 6 bases and J 8 bases, leaving 13 bases between the germline ends. This CDR3 has 12 amino acids. The CDR3 protein is CASRRLVGGYTF. CDR3 DNA sequence: TGTGCCAGCAGGAGGCTGGTTGGAGGCTACACCTTC.

The chain couples TRBV5-1 to TRBJ2-7, with a possible D match to TRBD2 (5 bases). The CDR3 has 16 residues. V shed 4 bases and J shed 1 base, with 18 bases lying between them. Germline CDR1 SGHRS, CDR2 YFSETQ. CDR3 in amino acids: CASSPTLWRASYEQYF. CDR3 sequence (DNA): TGCGCCAGCAGCCCGACCCTCTGGCGGGCATCCTACGAGCAGTACTTC.

The gene calls are TRBV2 and TRBJ1-4, with 8 bases lining up with TRBD1. V dropped 4 bases and J dropped 7; count of bases not matched to a gene: 8. The length of the CDR3 is 15 residues. Germline-derived CDR1 and CDR2 are SNHLY and FYNNEI. CDR3 in amino acids: CASSVARGLGEKLFF. In DNA, the CDR3 is TGTGCCAGCAGTGTCGCCAGGGGGCTCGGTGAAAAACTGTTTTTT.

The gene calls are TRBV19 and TRBJ2-7, with 10 positions matching TRBD1. This CDR3 contains 15 residues. Germline values: CDR1 LNHDA, CDR2 SQIVND (reference sequence). V gave up 6 bases and J gave up 2 bases; unmatched junction bases: 7. CDR3 bases: TGTGCCAGTAGCGCCGGGACAGGGGACGCCTACGAGCAGTACTTC. Translating gives CASSAGTGDAYEQYF. The full variable domain, with the rest looked up from reference TRBV19 and TRBJ2-7, is DGGITQSPKYLFRKEGQNVTLSCEQNLNHDAMYWYRQDPGQGLRLIYYSQIVNDFQKGDIAEGYSVSREKKESFPLTVTSAQKNPTAFYLCASSAGTGDAYEQYFGPGTRLTVT.

The rearrangement joins TRBV19 to TRBJ2-2; 7 bases agree with TRBD1. The CDR3 totals 15 residues. Germline trimming cut 11 bases from V and 4 bases from J; bases unmatched to any gene: 13. Germline V lookup: CDR1 LNHDA, CDR2 SQIVND (reference sequence). For the CDR3, the DNA is TGTGCCGTCGACGTAGGGGGCAGGGGCACCGGGGAGCTGTTTTTT. Protein product: CAVDVGGRGTGELFF. Combining the CDR3 with reference TRBV19 and TRBJ2-2 gives the whole variable domain DGGITQSPKYLFRKEGQNVTLSCEQNLNHDAMYWYRQDPGQGLRLIYYSQIVNDFQKGDIAEGYSVSREKKESFPLTVTSAQKNPTAFYLCAVDVGGRGTGELFFGEGSRLTVL.

The CDR3 bases are TGTGCCAGCAGAACAGGGTTTTCCTACGAGCAGTACTTC. Residues: CASRTGFSYEQYF. V is TRBV28 and J is TRBJ2-7; a possible D gene is TRBD1 (6 bases). Trimming removed 6 bases from V and 1 base from J, with 10 bases in between. The CDR3 consists of 13 residues. Per germline, CDR1 MDHEN and CDR2 SYDVKM.

The rearrangement joins TRBV5-1 to TRBJ2-1, with 7 bases fitting TRBD1. V lost 4 bases to trimming and J lost 9 bases; unmatched junction nucleotides: 13. CDR1 is SGHRS, CDR2 YFSETQ, per germline. CDR3 size: 15 residues. CDR3 protein: CASSPRGTVQSEQFF. DNA of the CDR3: TGCGCCAGCAGCCCAAGGGGGACAGTCCAATCTGAGCAGTTCTTC. Full variable domain (outside the CDR3, taken from reference TRBV5-1 and TRBJ2-1): KAGVTQTPRYLIKTRGQQVTLSCSPISGHRSVSWYQQTPGQGLQFLFEYFSETQRNKGNFPGRFSGRQFSNSRSEMNVSTLELGDSALYLCASSPRGTVQSEQFFGPGTRLTVL.

The gene calls are TRBV9 and TRBJ1-1, with a weak D call TRBD1 (6 bases). The germline V gene has CDR1 SGDLS and CDR2 YYNGEE. V was clipped by 4 bases and J by 1 base, with 14 bases between them. This CDR3 has 15 amino acids. CDR3 nucleotide sequence: TGTGCCAGCAGCCCGACCACAGGGAAGAACACTGAAGCTTTCTTT. It codes for CASSPTTGKNTEAFF.

V usage is TRBV6-4 and J usage is TRBJ2-3, with 9 bases fitting TRBD2. Germline V gene data show CDR1 as MRHNA and CDR2 as SNTAGT. Trimming cost V 2 bases and J 2 bases; bases outside gene matches: 5. This CDR3 is 16 amino acids long. In DNA form, the CDR3 reads TGTGCCAGCAGTGACGGAGCGGGGGGTACCACAGATACGCAGTATTTT. Translated, it gives CASSDGAGGTTDTQYF.

The V and J genes are TRBV5-4 and TRBJ2-7; TRBD2 agrees at 8 bases. The CDR3 is 14 residues long. The germline gives CDR1 SGHNT, CDR2 YYREEE (reference sequence). V was pared by 4 bases and J by 6 bases, with 9 bases of the junction left unmatched. CDR3 sequence reads: CASSLRAGGSEQYF. The CDR3 region has the DNA TGTGCCAGCAGCCTTAGGGCGGGGGGTAGCGAGCAGTACTTC.

J is TRBJ2-7 and V is TRBV4-2, with 10 positions matching TRBD2. This CDR3 spans 18 amino acids. J was trimmed by 3 bases and V by 2 bases; bases with no gene match: 13. The V gene's germline CDR1 is LGHNA and CDR2 YNFKEQ. The chain's CDR3 is CASSQTRGSGGKFYEQYF. The CDR3 DNA follows: TGTGCCAGCAGCCAAACGAGGGGTAGCGGGGGGAAATTCTACGAGCAGTACTTC.

The rearrangement joins TRBV10-3 to TRBJ2-1; 13 nucleotides agree with TRBD2. The germline V gene encodes CDR1 ENHRY and CDR2 SYGVKD. The V and J ends lost 6 bases and 7 bases, in that order; junction bases with no gene match: 6. This CDR3 has 15 residues. CDR3 sequence: CAISGTSGTGNEQFF. The CDR3 DNA sequence: TGTGCCATCAGCGGGACTAGCGGGACGGGGAATGAGCAGTTCTTC.

V gene TRBV30 combines with J gene TRBJ1-4, with D maybe TRBD1 (6 bases). The CDR3 loop spans 12 amino acids. In germline, CDR1 is GTSNPN, CDR2 SVGIG (reference sequence). Trimming took off 3 bases at V and 13 bases at J, with 15 bases between the two ends. CDR3 DNA: TGTGCCTGGAGACCAGACAGGTTGGGACTGTTTTTT. Translating gives CAWRPDRLGLFF.

The chain links TRBV4-2 to TRBJ2-7; 11 bases map to TRBD2. V lost 1 base and J lost 1; bases outside the gene matches: 3. This CDR3 region has 16 residues. CDR1 and CDR2 from the germline V gene are LGHNA and YNFKEQ. The CDR3: CASSQATSGDSYEQYF. The CDR3 nucleotides are TGTGCCAGCAGCCAAGCGACTAGCGGGGATTCCTACGAGCAGTACTTC.

The J gene is TRBJ2-3, the V gene TRBV6-1; 7 nucleotides align to TRBD1. Unmatched junction bases numbered 14, after V lost 2 bases and J lost 3 bases. The CDR3 length is 18 residues. Germline V gene sequence: CDR1 MNHNS, CDR2 SASEGT. Written as DNA, the CDR3 is TGTGCCAGCAGTGAATTTGCATTGGGACAGATGATAACAGATACGCAGTATTTT. This translates into CASSEFALGQMITDTQYF.

The chain carries TRBV5-4 and TRBJ2-1; 12 bases match TRBD2. The CDR3 spans 16 residues. Per germline, CDR1 SGHNT and CDR2 YYREEE (reference sequence). Germline trimming cut 5 bases from V and 4 bases from J; bases unmatched to any gene: 7. CDR3 protein: CASRPLTSGGYNEQFF. The CDR3 DNA sequence: TGTGCCAGCAGACCTCTTACTAGCGGGGGGTACAATGAGCAGTTCTTC.